Below, 32 T cell receptor beta chains from the same sample are listed, as sequenced in a study of blood T cells in healthy people across ages. Through a sample-barcoded 5' primer and a J-beta primer mix, a second PCR was run for about 6 to 11 cycles. TCRdb used MiXCR to reprocess the 5' RACE reads, holding one entry per CDR3 protein. The sample yields about 750,000 distinct CDR3 sequences, 40% to 65% seen once. Sequenced sample: blood. The receptors here all came from an older man in good health.

The chain joins TRBV20-1 to TRBJ2-7; no reliable D call. The germline gives CDR1 DFQATT, CDR2 SNEGSKA (reference sequence). The CDR3 consists of 14 residues. Between the trimmed V and J ends, which lost 0 bases and 0 bases, there was a span of 9 bases. The CDR3 bases are TGCAGTGCTAGAGAGGAACCATTCTCCTACGAGCAGTACTTC. Amino acids: CSAREEPFSYEQYF.

This clonotype was counted a few times. The chain combines TRBV7-9 with TRBJ2-1; TRBD2 matches at 10 bases. The V and J ends lost 2 bases and 10 bases, in that order; junction bases with no gene match: 8. The germline V gene encodes CDR1 SEHNR and CDR2 FQNEAQ (reference sequence). CDR3 length: 15 residues. The CDR3 reads CASSLSSGRAEEQFF. CDR3 DNA sequence: TGTGCCAGCAGCTTATCAAGCGGGAGGGCAGAGGAGCAGTTCTTC.

V and J are TRBV29-1 and TRBJ2-7; D is perhaps TRBD1 (5 bases). Trimming removed 4 bases at V and 2 bases at J, with 15 bases between. The CDR3 runs 14 residues. The V gene's germline CDR1 is SQVTM and CDR2 ANQGSEA. The CDR3 DNA reads as TGCAGCGTTGCGACAGCTTCCACTACCTACGAGCAGTACTTC. The encoded protein is CSVATASTTYEQYF.

Of note for this clonotype: A single base separates this from a much larger clone, so it may be a read error. The rearrangement uses TRBV29-1 and TRBJ2-1; 7 bases line up with TRBD1. Germline-derived CDR1 and CDR2 are SQVTM and ANQGSEA. This CDR3 has 12 residues. The CDR3 is CGVNRGDNEQFF. CDR3 DNA sequence: TGCGGCGTTAACAGGGGAGACAATGAGCAGTTCTTC.

This clonotype has just a few counts. This chain joins TRBV24-1 and TRBJ2-1; D possibly matches TRBD1 or TRBD2 (5 bases each). The V gene's germline CDR1 is KGHDR and CDR2 SFDVKD. This CDR3 region has 18 residues. The V and J ends lost 2 bases and 5 bases respectively, with 21 bases between them. The CDR3 nucleotides read TGTGCCACCAGTGATTCCATCGGGTGGGGGATTCGTGACAATGAGCAGTTCTTC. The encoded protein is CATSDSIGWGIRDNEQFF.

V gene TRBV12-3 or TRBV12-4 combines with J gene TRBJ2-7; the D gene is possibly TRBD1 (6 bases). The CDR3 is 13 residues long. V was cut by 1 base and J by 7 bases, with 11 bases left in between. CDR3 amino acids: CASSLVSGEEQYF. The CDR3, as DNA: TGTGCCAGCAGTTTAGTCTCAGGGGAAGAGCAGTACTTC.

CDR3 bases: TGCAGTGCTAGAGTAGAGACAGGGGGCGAAGCCAAAAACATTCAGTACTTC. Its protein product is CSARVETGGEAKNIQYF. This chain links TRBV20-1 with TRBJ2-4, with 10 bases fitting TRBD1. The trim removed 1 base at V and 0 bases at J, leaving 6 bases unmatched. This CDR3 comprises 17 residues. The V gene's germline CDR1 is DFQATT and CDR2 SNEGSKA (reference sequence).

This clonotype was counted a few times. The chain employs TRBV7-6 and TRBJ2-3; 7 bases map to TRBD1. The CDR3 extends over 15 amino acids. Unmatched junction bases numbered 3, after V lost 3 bases and J lost 0 bases. From germline, CDR1 is SGHVS and CDR2 FNYEAQ. The CDR3 nucleotides read TGTGCCAGCAGCTTCCCGGGACAGAGCACAGATACGCAGTATTTT. Translated: CASSFPGQSTDTQYF.

The V gene is TRBV30, the J gene TRBJ2-7; 11 positions agree with TRBD2. The junction had 9 bases not matched to a gene; V was cut back by 4 bases and J by 1 base. The CDR3 loop spans 16 amino acids. CDR1 is GTSNPN and CDR2 is SVGIG in the germline V gene (reference sequence). Written as DNA, the CDR3 is TGTGCCTGGACCTCTAGCGGGAGGAGTGGATCCTACGAGCAGTACTTC. Translating it yields CAWTSSGRSGSYEQYF.

The genes are TRBV27 and TRBJ2-7, with 9 nucleotides matching TRBD1. V dropped 2 bases and J dropped 5; count of bases not matched to a gene: 4. This CDR3 contains 14 residues. Per the germline V gene, CDR1 is MNHEY and CDR2 is SMNVEV (reference sequence). CDR3 DNA: TGTGCCAGCAGTTTAAGGGACAGGGCGGACGAGCAGTACTTC. This sequence encodes CASSLRDRADEQYF.

As concerns this clonotype: Possible read error: a much larger clone is one base away. The V gene is TRBV20-1, the J gene TRBJ1-1; D uncertain. CDR1 DFQATT and CDR2 SNEGSKA come from the germline V gene (reference sequence). Trimming took off 5 bases at V and 5 bases at J, with 12 bases between the two ends. The CDR3 covers 12 residues. The CDR3 nucleotides are TGCAGTGCTGGGCCGCCCGGGACTGAAGCTTTCTTT. This sequence encodes CSAGPPGTEAFF.

This clonotype was recorded once. The V call is TRBV18, the J call TRBJ2-5; no reliable D call. Germline CDR1 reads KGHSH; CDR2 reads LQKENI. This CDR3 region has 13 residues. V lost 5 bases to trimming and J lost 3 bases, with 10 bases between them. The CDR3 loop reads CASSFRAEETQYF. The DNA for the CDR3 is TGTGCCAGCTCATTCCGTGCCGAAGAGACCCAGTACTTC.

This clonotype showed up just once. CDR3 region: CSARGGGTLSYEHYF. The CDR3 bases are TGCAGTGCTAGAGGTGGCGGGACCCTCTCCTACGAGCACTACTTC. V usage is TRBV20-1 and J usage is TRBJ2-4, with TRBD2 as a possible D gene (6 bases). CDR1 DFQATT and CDR2 SNEGSKA come from the germline V gene (reference sequence). The ends were cut back, 1 base at V and 16 bases at J, with 26 bases in the middle. The CDR3 is 15 amino acids.

On this clonotype itself: This may be a read error: a much more frequent sequence differs by one nucleotide. The rearrangement uses TRBV10-3 and TRBJ2-5; no firm D call. The CDR3 totals 13 residues. Germline V gene data show CDR1 as ENHRY and CDR2 as SYGVKD. V lost 10 bases to trimming and J lost 2 bases, with 14 bases between them. CDR3 nucleotides: TGTGCCACCGCCGAGCTAAAACAAGAGACCCAGTACTTC. Its translation is CATAELKQETQYF.

The rearrangement links TRBV4-2 to TRBJ2-1; D unresolved. The CDR3 is made up of 12 amino acids. Looked up from germline, CDR1 is LGHNA and CDR2 is YNFKEQ. The V end was cut by 0 bases, the J end by 6 bases, with 3 bases between. The CDR3, as DNA: TGTGCCAGCAGCCAAGATGGCAATGAGCAGTTCTTC. Its protein product is CASSQDGNEQFF.

This clonotype was detected only a few times. V and J are TRBV27 and TRBJ2-1; 10 bases fit TRBD2. This CDR3 region has 18 residues. Per the germline V gene, CDR1 is MNHEY and CDR2 is SMNVEV (reference sequence). V dropped 5 bases and J dropped 6; count of bases not matched to a gene: 16. The CDR3 DNA reads TGTGCCAGCAGTCCAAGGGCCTCTACTAGCGGGACAGGCAATGAGCAGTTCTTC. This encodes CASSPRASTSGTGNEQFF.

The chain employs TRBV9 and TRBJ1-6, with D tentatively TRBD1 (6 bases). Trimming cost V 7 bases and J 0 bases, with 8 bases left between them. Per the germline V gene, CDR1 is SGDLS and CDR2 is YYNGEE. This CDR3 region has 14 residues. CDR3 sequence (DNA): TGTGCCAGCGGACAGAGCTCCTATAATTCACCCCTCCACTTT. It codes for CASGQSSYNSPLHF.

The chain is built from TRBV20-1 and TRBJ2-4; D might be TRBD1 (6 bases). CDR1 is DFQATT, CDR2 SNEGSKA, per germline (reference sequence). Trimming took 4 bases from V and 7 from J, leaving 11 bases between them. This CDR3 spans 12 amino acids. The DNA of the CDR3 is TGCAGTGCTAAACCCCAGGGGAACATTCAGTACTTC. This translates into CSAKPQGNIQYF.

The chain is built from TRBV11-2 and TRBJ2-1; 7 bases agree with TRBD1. The DNA end is more similar to TRBJ2-7, so the J call may be wrong. The CDR3 runs to 14 residues. Germline-derived CDR1 and CDR2 are SGHAT and FQNNGV. The CDR3 is CASSVTRQGAEQYF. The CDR3 region has the DNA TGTGCCAGCAGCGTAACCCGACAGGGCGCCGAGCAGTACTTC.

This clonotype was seen just once. V usage is TRBV27 and J usage is TRBJ2-4; TRBD2 is a possible D gene (6 bases). The CDR3 sequence is 12 residues long. V was shortened by 6 bases and J by 13 bases, with 16 bases between the two germline ends. In germline, CDR1 is MNHEY, CDR2 SMNVEV (reference sequence). The CDR3, as DNA: TGTGCCAGCAGCCTACTTGGGACTGAGCAGTACTTC. Amino acids: CASSLLGTEQYF.

The V gene is TRBV5-1, the J gene TRBJ2-5; D perhaps matches TRBD2 (5 bases). The CDR3 is made up of 16 amino acids. The germline V and J ends were trimmed by 1 base and 11 bases, with 24 bases remaining between them. Germline-derived CDR1 and CDR2 are SGHRS and YFSETQ. CDR3 sequence (DNA): TGCGCCAGCAGCTTGTCTACGGGGTTATCTTACAATGAGCAGTACTTC. Amino acids: CASSLSTGLSYNEQYF.

This clonotype turned up a few times. This chain uses TRBV6-6 with TRBJ2-1; 13 nucleotides agree with TRBD2. Germline CDR1 is MNHNY and CDR2 is SVGAGI (reference sequence). The CDR3 sequence is 14 residues long. V lost 11 bases and J lost 8; bases outside the gene matches: 9. The CDR3 region is CACRTSGRLDEQFF. CDR3 DNA sequence: TGTGCCTGTCGGACTAGCGGGAGACTGGATGAGCAGTTCTTC.

This sequence joins TRBV20-1 and TRBJ2-3, with D perhaps matching TRBD2 (7 bases). Germline-derived CDR1 and CDR2 are DFQATT and SNEGSKA (reference sequence). Trimming left V 1 base short and J 14 bases short, with 25 bases between. This CDR3 is built from 15 residues. The CDR3 nucleotides read TGCAGTGCTAGAGCGACGGACGGGGGGCACAGATACGCGTATTTT. Its protein is CSARATDGGHRYAYF.

V gene TRBV4-2 combines with J gene TRBJ2-6; possible D gene TRBD1, 6 bases. The CDR3 has 16 amino acids. Germline CDR1 and CDR2: LGHNA and YNFKEQ. V was pared by 4 bases and J by 0 bases, with 10 bases between. CDR3 in DNA: TGTGCCAGCAGCCCCGGACAGAGCTCTGGGGCCAACGTCCTGACTTTC. It specifies CASSPGQSSGANVLTF.

This clonotype was seen more than once but under ten times. The chain combines TRBV7-2 with TRBJ2-5; TRBD2 agrees at 11 bases. CDR3 length equals 13 residues. V trimming: 4 bases; J trimming: 11 bases; junction bases outside the gene matches: 6. From germline, CDR1 is SGHTA and CDR2 FQGNSA. Here the CDR3 DNA reads TGTGCCAGCAGCTCTGGGACTAGCGGAAGGCAGTACTTC. It is translated as CASSSGTSGRQYF.

This clonotype has only one observation. V and J are TRBV5-5 and TRBJ2-2; D gene ambiguous. The CDR3 has 15 amino acids. V lost 0 bases and J 4 bases, leaving 10 bases between the germline ends. Germline CDR1 SGHKS, CDR2 YYEKEE (reference sequence). The CDR3 DNA reads as TGTGCCAGCAGCTTGGCCCCCAGCCCCACCGGGGAGCTGTTTTTT. Translation gives CASSLAPSPTGELFF.

The chain combines TRBV29-1 with TRBJ1-2; D gene uncertain. V dropped 1 base and J dropped 8 bases, with 11 bases sitting between them. Germline loops: CDR1 SQVTM, CDR2 ANQGSEA. CDR3 size: 12 residues. The CDR3 coding sequence is TGCAGCGTTGAAGTTTTGGGTTTCGGCTACACCTTC. It encodes CSVEVLGFGYTF.

The V and J genes are TRBV2 and TRBJ1-2; TRBD1 is a possible D gene (5 bases). V gave up 6 bases and J gave up 0 bases, with 8 bases separating them. Germline values: CDR1 SNHLY, CDR2 FYNNEI. The CDR3 has 13 residues. The CDR3 DNA follows: TGTGCCAGCAGGGGACTTTCTAACTATGGCTACACCTTC. This translates into CASRGLSNYGYTF.

This clonotype was observed a single time. The chain carries TRBV5-1 and TRBJ2-3, with D perhaps matching TRBD1 or TRBD2 (7 bases each). The V gene lost 4 bases and the J gene lost 14 bases, with 38 bases spanning the gap. The length of the CDR3 is 19 residues. The germline V gene encodes CDR1 SGHRS and CDR2 YFSETQ. CDR3 amino acids: CASSPGEGAIATGGRYAYF. The DNA for the CDR3 is TGCGCCAGCAGCCCCGGGGAGGGGGCAATAGCAACCGGGGGCAGATACGCGTATTTT.

The V and J genes are TRBV20-1 and TRBJ2-5; no clear D gene. The CDR3 length is 13 residues. The V gene's germline CDR1 is DFQATT and CDR2 SNEGSKA (reference sequence). The ends were cut back, 3 bases at V and 1 base at J, with 9 bases in the middle. The CDR3 loop is CSASRGSQETQYF. The CDR3 nucleotides are TGCAGTGCTAGTCGTGGAAGCCAAGAGACCCAGTACTTC.

The chain is built from TRBV24-1 and TRBJ2-7, with TRBD1 matching 8 bases. This CDR3 has 14 residues. With V trimmed by 2 bases and J by 6 bases, 5 bases remained unmatched. Germline lookup yields CDR1 KGHDR and CDR2 SFDVKD. This chain's CDR3 is CATSDSLDRAEQYF. The CDR3 nucleotides are TGTGCCACCAGTGATTCCTTGGACAGGGCCGAGCAGTACTTC.

The table lists this clonotype with a few counts. This sequence joins TRBV27 and TRBJ2-1; D might be TRBD2 (6 bases). Trimming took off 9 bases at V and 2 bases at J, with 14 bases between the two ends. The germline gives CDR1 MNHEY, CDR2 SMNVEV (reference sequence). This CDR3 spans 14 amino acids. Written as DNA, the CDR3 is TGTGCCAGTTTCGGGGGTAGCACCTACAATGAGCAGTTCTTC. It is translated as CASFGGSTYNEQFF.